This TCR beta chain is from a study of T cell responses to AZD1222 COVID-19 vaccine. General observations from the study: Baseline serology detected seropositivity in only a handful of AZD1222 recipients.

The germline V and J ends were trimmed by 5 bases and 2 bases, with 18 bases remaining between them. The germline gives CDR1 LNHNV, CDR2 YYDKDF (reference sequence). The CDR3 totals 16 residues. With respect to this clone: Its cognate antigen is unknown.

The repertoire was sequenced with immunoSEQ multiplex PCR; TCRdb's copy has only in-frame clones and lacks some. This table has roughly 170,000 clones, just over 85% appearing once. The sequences come from peripheral blood, collected on day 0 of AZD1222 vaccination. The chain links TRBV15 to TRBJ1-1; D perhaps matches TRBD1 (6 bases). The TCR sequence derives from an adult in good health. CDR3 nucleotides: TGTGCCACCAGCCCCGAGGGGGGCAGGACAAACACTGAAGCTTTCTTT. It is translated as CATSPEGGRTNTEAFF.